The 20 T cell receptor beta chains listed next were all sequenced from one sample in a study of control samples from healthy donors and cancer patients. Only in-frame clones appear in the TCRdb table, and some are missing; sequencing was by immunoSEQ multiplex PCR. The sample records 150,000 to 200,000 clones, roughly nine tenths being singletons. Sequencing used blood. These receptors all stem from a woman in her thirties in good health.

This chain connects TRBV27 to TRBJ2-5, with 13 bases fitting TRBD2. The J segment lost 4 bases and the V segment lost 5 bases, leaving 7 bases of the junction unmatched. CDR3 length: 16 amino acids. Germline loops: CDR1 MNHEY, CDR2 SMNVEV (reference sequence). The CDR3 region is CASSLFGLAGVETQYF. The CDR3 coding sequence is TGTGCCAGCAGTCTATTCGGACTAGCGGGGGTAGAGACCCAGTACTTC.

The chain is built from TRBV18 and TRBJ1-1; 8 bases fit TRBD1. Germline assignment: CDR1 KGHSH and CDR2 LQKENI. V trimming: 2 bases; J trimming: 2 bases; junction bases outside the gene matches: 4. This CDR3 is built from 15 residues. The CDR3 DNA follows: TGTGCCAGCTCACCAGGTACAGGGGGTAACACTGAAGCTTTCTTT. Translating it yields CASSPGTGGNTEAFF.

The rearrangement joins TRBV28 to TRBJ1-3; TRBD1 aligns across 8 bases. The CDR3 totals 14 residues. Germline CDR1 is MDHEN and CDR2 is SYDVKM. Trimming cost V 6 bases and J 4 bases; bases outside gene matches: 5. The CDR3 coding sequence is TGTGCCAGCAGCCCAGGGGGCCTCGGAAACACCATATATTTT. Protein: CASSPGGLGNTIYF.

About this clone: This specimen includes other DNA sequences encoding the same CDR3. V is TRBV29-1 and J is TRBJ2-1, with D perhaps matching TRBD2 (6 bases). The CDR3 sequence is 11 residues long. V was pared by 7 bases and J by 4 bases, with 8 bases between. In germline, CDR1 is SQVTM, CDR2 ANQGSEA. The CDR3 DNA reads TGCAGCGCCGGGAGTTACAATGAGCAGTTCTTC. This encodes CSAGSYNEQFF.

V is TRBV12-5 and J is TRBJ1-1; D possibly corresponds to TRBD1 (5 bases). Per germline, CDR1 LGHNT and CDR2 FRNRAP. This CDR3 has 13 residues. V was shortened by 2 bases and J by 1 base, with 5 bases between the two germline ends. The CDR3 DNA reads TGTGCTAGTGGTTTGCAGGGGAACACTGAAGCTTTCTTT. Translated, it gives CASGLQGNTEAFF.

The J gene is TRBJ2-7, the V gene TRBV11-2, with 12 positions matching TRBD2. J lost 2 bases, V lost 1 base, and 0 bases had no gene match. CDR3 size: 15 residues. Germline V gene lookup returns CDR1 SGHAT and CDR2 FQNNGV. The CDR3 protein is CASSLGTSGTYEQYF. The CDR3 DNA sequence: TGTGCCAGCAGCTTAGGGACTAGCGGGACCTACGAGCAGTACTTC.

The CDR3 here is CASSFTYGLAGVPRTDTQYF. The CDR3 region has the DNA TGCGCCAGCAGCTTCACGTATGGACTAGCGGGAGTCCCCCGCACAGATACGCAGTATTTT. V gene TRBV5-1 combines with J gene TRBJ2-3; 13 positions agree with TRBD2. This CDR3 comprises 20 residues. Germline CDR1 reads SGHRS; CDR2 reads YFSETQ. The junction had 13 bases not matched to a gene; V was cut back by 2 bases and J by 1 base.

J is TRBJ1-3 and V is TRBV10-3; the match to TRBD1 covers 7 bases. Germline CDR1 is ENHRY and CDR2 is SYGVKD. V was clipped by 3 bases and J by 0 bases; unmatched bases: 5. The CDR3 consists of 16 residues. The CDR3: CAISDFRGNSGNTIYF. Here the CDR3 DNA reads TGTGCCATCAGTGACTTCAGGGGGAACTCTGGAAACACCATATATTTT.

This clone was detected only once. The CDR3 bases are TGTGCCAGTAGTATGGAGGGAACACGGGGAAACACCATATATTTT. Its translation: CASSMEGTRGNTIYF. The gene calls are TRBV19 and TRBJ1-3, with D hard to call. Trimming took 3 bases from V and 4 from J, leaving 13 bases between them. CDR3 length: 15 amino acids. CDR1 is LNHDA, CDR2 SQIVND, per germline (reference sequence).

This clone occurred a few times. The chain is built from TRBV4-1 and TRBJ1-5; TRBD1 aligns across 8 bases. With V trimmed by 3 bases and J by 2 bases, 0 bases remained unmatched. The germline V gene has CDR1 MGHRA and CDR2 YSYEKL. The CDR3 contains 14 residues. DNA for the CDR3: TGCGCCAGCAGCCAGACAGGGGGCAATCAGCCCCAGCATTTT. This gives the protein CASSQTGGNQPQHF.

The genes are TRBV4-1 and TRBJ1-6, with D unclear. Germline CDR1 reads MGHRA; CDR2 reads YSYEKL. V lost 1 base and J 7 bases, leaving 2 bases between the germline ends. This CDR3 has 12 residues. The CDR3 DNA sequence: TGCGCCAGCAGCCAAGTCAATTCACCCCTCCACTTT. Protein: CASSQVNSPLHF.

V gene TRBV6-5 combines with J gene TRBJ2-2, with TRBD2 matching over 14 bases. This CDR3 is 15 amino acids long. Germline loops: CDR1 MNHEY, CDR2 SVGAGI. The V segment lost 6 bases and the J segment 5 bases; nucleotides outside the gene matches: 2. The CDR3 region has the DNA TGTGCCAGCAGCCGACTAGCGGGGGGGACCGGGGAGCTGTTTTTT. Its translation: CASSRLAGGTGELFF.

The chain carries TRBV5-1 and TRBJ2-7; D remains unclear. The CDR3 is 14 residues long. Germline-derived CDR1 and CDR2 are SGHRS and YFSETQ. Deletions cut 0 bases from V and 0 bases from J, with 7 bases between. DNA of the CDR3: TGCGCCAGCAGCTTGGTTGGCACCTCCTACGAGCAGTACTTC. Translated: CASSLVGTSYEQYF.

The V call is TRBV7-3, the J call TRBJ2-7; 8 bases are a match to TRBD1. Germline CDR1 SGHTA, CDR2 FQGTGA. The V gene end was trimmed by 0 bases and the J gene end by 1 base; junction bases not matched to a gene: 2. The CDR3 totals 15 residues. CDR3 region: CASSLTRTGSYEQYF. In DNA, the CDR3 is TGTGCCAGCAGCTTAACTAGGACAGGGTCCTACGAGCAGTACTTC.

DNA of the CDR3: TGTGCCAGCAGGAACCCGGGACAGGGCTATGGCTACACCTTC. This gives the protein CASRNPGQGYGYTF. The V call is TRBV2, the J call TRBJ1-2; 9 nucleotides agree with TRBD1. Germline CDR1 is SNHLY and CDR2 is FYNNEI. V lost 6 bases and J lost 4; bases outside the gene matches: 6. This CDR3 spans 14 amino acids.

As to this clone: A junction boundary mismatches the germline segment, possibly from a read error. The V and J genes are TRBV5-5 and TRBJ1-3; unclear D gene. CDR1 and CDR2 from the germline V gene are SGHKS and YYEKEE (reference sequence). The CDR3 consists of 16 residues. As DNA, the CDR3 is TGTGCCAGCAGTTTGGACGGACCCCACTCTGGAAACACCATATATTTT. Translation gives CASSLDGPHSGNTIYF.

V gene TRBV30 combines with J gene TRBJ1-2; D may be TRBD1 (5 bases). CDR1 and CDR2 (germline): GTSNPN, SVGIG (reference sequence). V was pared by 1 base and J by 0 bases, with 12 bases between. The length of the CDR3 is 15 residues. The chain's CDR3 is CAWSGQGLTNYGYTF. CDR3 DNA sequence: TGTGCCTGGAGTGGGCAGGGTCTTACTAACTATGGCTACACCTTC.

This chain links TRBV7-9 with TRBJ2-3; TRBD1 might be the D (6 bases). CDR1 and CDR2 (germline): SEHNR, FQNEAQ (reference sequence). This CDR3 spans 14 amino acids. V was clipped by 4 bases and J by 2 bases, with 10 bases between them. This CDR3 reads CASSSPGHTDTQYF. In nucleotides, the CDR3 is TGTGCCAGCAGCTCGCCGGGACACACAGATACGCAGTATTTT. The full variable domain, with the rest looked up from reference TRBV7-9 and TRBJ2-3, is DTGVSQNPRHKITKRGQNVTFRCDPISEHNRLYWYRQTLGQGPEFLTYFQNEAQLEKSRLLSDRFSAERPKGSFSTLEIQRTEQGDSAMYLCASSSPGHTDTQYFGPGTRLTVL.

The V gene is TRBV7-8, the J gene TRBJ1-2; perhaps TRBD1 as D (6 bases). The CDR3 is made up of 13 amino acids. V lost 4 bases to trimming and J lost 4 bases, with 10 bases between them. The germline gives CDR1 SGHVS, CDR2 FQNEAQ. The CDR3 loop is CASSSTGTYGYTF. In nucleotides, the CDR3 is TGTGCCAGCAGCTCTACAGGGACCTATGGCTACACCTTC.

V is TRBV18 and J is TRBJ2-2, with a weak D call TRBD1 (5 bases). The CDR3 spans 14 residues. Trimming shortened V by 4 bases and J by 4 bases, and 10 bases separated the two germline ends. CDR1 and CDR2 (germline): KGHSH, LQKENI. This CDR3 is CASSQAGSTGELFF. CDR3 DNA: TGTGCCAGCTCACAGGCAGGGTCCACCGGGGAGCTGTTTTTT.